This TCR beta chain was recovered during a study of shared clonotypes between healthy human individuals (TCRdb year 2020). About the full investigation: Two women and a few men aged 18 to 49 years were included in the cohort. For each donor, CD4 naive and CD4 memory were each given three plates, CD8 naive was given two plates, and CD8 memory was given one plate. Blood TCR repertoires of a handful of healthy adults were deeply sequenced to estimate repertoire size and the extent of clonotype sharing between individuals. To increase sequencing depth and limit assay-specific biases, different laboratories used diverse techniques to prepare libraries and sequence TCR repertoires. Leukapheresis yielded between about 0.94 and 10 billion PBMCs per donor.

The donors were healthy, HIV-negative adults with no recently reported acute infections or vaccinations. All donors were Caucasian adults living in Nashville, Tennessee, USA. CD4+ T cells were enriched by magnetic negative selection, after which naive cells were positively selected on CD45RA and the negative fraction was taken as the memory subset. Blood was collected by leukapheresis, and PBMCs were isolated by Ficoll-Histopaque density gradient centrifugation and then cryopreserved in liquid nitrogen vapor phase. Analytical flow cytometry was used to check the purity and quantity of each magnetically sorted T cell population. Genomic DNA was isolated from every sorted fraction and measured by UV absorbance on a Nanodrop 2000c. The study at large found these results: Naive subsets generally had larger estimated clonotype richness than memory subsets did. Across four donors, roughly 5% of naive CD4, more than 3% of naive CD8, about 2.3% of memory CD4, and 0.4% of memory CD8 clonotypes were shared. Compared with non-shared clonotypes, clonotypes shared by all four sorted-subset donors had higher generation probabilities. Incomplete sequencing was indicated by rarefaction of sorted-subset datasets, despite the large sequencing depth. Only blood was sampled, and tissue TCR repertoires likely differ from those in blood. Because the study included only a small number of donors, the genetic and exposure-history diversity represented was limited. Based on pairwise subsampling, the degree of clonotype sharing among donors was expected to be affected by sequencing depth.

A distance of 6 bases separates the germline ends of V and J, which lose 3 bases and 4 bases respectively. According to the germline V gene, CDR1 reads SGHTA and CDR2 reads FQGNSA. The CDR3 runs 13 residues from the cysteine to the phenylalanine. This entry keeps only the CDR3 DNA: 39 bases, framed from base 1. Using the deep immunoSEQ assay, multiplex PCR amplified TCR CDR3 regions from genomic DNA. For each cell subset, the extracted genomic DNA was distributed evenly across all wells of several immunoSEQ 96-well plates, and each plate served as one replicate. For sorted subsets, 200 to 250 ng genomic DNA, equal to 30,000 or so T cell genomes, was loaded into each replicate PCR. The purified libraries were quantified using a Qubit 3.0 fluorometer, sized with a Bioanalyzer 2100, and then quantified again using the KAPA Library Quantification kit. A separate single-read 150-cycle Illumina NextSeq 550 flow cell was used to sequence each immunoSEQ 96-well plate. Under the source paper's analysis protocol: Because the immunoSEQ output included only junctional sequences and no quality scores, the filtering could not be the same as the filtering used for full-length reads. Sequences were annotated with PyIR, a Python wrapper for IgBLAST v1.9, and V/J genes and CDR3 were assigned using IMGT germline references. Reads with weak V/J assignments (E-value above 1e-6), missing CDR3, stop codons, out-of-frame junctions, or ambiguous translated residues were removed. A V3J clonotype was defined by an identical inferred V gene, J gene, and CDR3 amino acid sequence. Percentage overlap between repertoires was calculated by dividing the number of shared unique clonotypes by the size of the smaller repertoire. Repertoire richness was assessed with RTK rarefaction, the Chao1 estimator, and Recon v2.1 estimates of unobserved clonotypes. Generation probabilities were computed with OLGA for all TCRbeta clonotypes obtained by the gDNA method from several donors. TCRdb limited this immuneACCESS table to in-frame rearrangements with V and J called. A share of clones is missing; checked studies link under half to unresolved V genes, and the rest is unexplained. That table supplies the V and J calls and clone size; D and trimming were determined from the DNA. The sample yields over 400,000 clones; 95% to 96% were counted once. The ten most abundant clones make up around 0.066% of the sample.

Worth noting for this clone: Its antigen has not been determined. Base quality data are lacking; no much larger clone is found one base away.

The rearranged chain carries TRBV7-2 and TRBJ1-4, with the D gene not confidently named. Sequencing input: naive CD4+ T cells sorted from blood. The intended sense of this specimen's cell subset or site label: CD45RA+ positively selected. The receptor comes from a woman younger than 45 in good health. The sequence in DNA is TGTGCCAGCAGCTTTTCGGGTAATGAAAAACTGTTTTTT. It is translated as CASSFSGNEKLFF.